Listed below are T cell receptor beta chains from one sample, sequenced in a study of regulatory T cells in long-lasting Graves disease. TCRdb re-derived calls from the multiplex PCR reads in MiXCR, one entry per CDR3 protein. The table has around 450,000 distinct CDR3 sequences, under 15% seen once. This sample also appeared in a second study, on T cells in Graves' hyperthyroidism and ophthalmopathy.

The input for sequencing was peripheral blood mononuclear cells (PBMCs), taken at new diagnosis, from a patient treated with antithyroid drugs. The source of these receptors is a woman aged 25 to 39 with Graves disease. CDR3s include the opening cysteine and the closing phenylalanine or tryptophan. Each record gives: clone size, V gene, D gene, J gene, CDR3 DNA, CDR3 protein. D genes are given only for firm matches. Clone size, where shown, is once, few, many, or a class for clones that have expanded.

abundance: many; v_gene: TRBV7-3; d_gene: -; j_gene: TRBJ2-1; CDR3nt: TGTGCCAGCAGCTCCCCCCAGGGACGCGGTGAGCAGTTCTTC; CDR3aa: CASSSPQGRGEQFF
abundance: many; v_gene: TRBV9; d_gene: TRBD2; j_gene: TRBJ2-1; CDR3nt: TGTGCCAGCAGCGTCAGCGGGAGGTGGCCCTACAATGAGCAGTTCTTC; CDR3aa: CASSVSGRWPYNEQFF
abundance: -; v_gene: TRBV15; d_gene: -; j_gene: TRBJ2-7; CDR3nt: TGTGCCACCAGCAGGCTCCGGGGAATGCTATACGAGCAGTACTTC; CDR3aa: CATSRLRGMLYEQYF
abundance: many; v_gene: TRBV29-1; d_gene: TRBD1; j_gene: TRBJ1-1; CDR3nt: TGCAGCGTTAACTACAGGGGCGGCACTGAAGCTTTCTTT; CDR3aa: CSVNYRGGTEAFF
abundance: -; v_gene: TRBV5-1; d_gene: -; j_gene: TRBJ2-1; CDR3nt: TGTGCCAGCAGCGTAGACGAGCGGATCTACAATGAGCAGTTCTTC; CDR3aa: CASSVDERIYNEQFF
abundance: many; v_gene: TRBV3-1; d_gene: -; j_gene: TRBJ1-2; CDR3nt: TGTGCCAGCAGCCAAGCGGCCGGCTACACCTTC; CDR3aa: CASSQAAGYTF
abundance: many; v_gene: TRBV12-3/TRBV12-4; d_gene: -; j_gene: TRBJ1-3; CDR3nt: TGTGCCAGCAGTTTATACGGGTCTGGAAACACCATATATTTT; CDR3aa: CASSLYGSGNTIYF
abundance: many; v_gene: TRBV2; d_gene: TRBD2; j_gene: TRBJ2-1; CDR3nt: TGTGCCAGCAGCGCATTCGGGACTAGCGGGAGTGTGGGGTACAATGAGCAGTTCTTC; CDR3aa: CASSAFGTSGSVGYNEQFF
abundance: -; v_gene: TRBV4-1; d_gene: TRBD2; j_gene: TRBJ2-7; CDR3nt: TGCGCCAGCAGCCAAGATTTTGCTGGGACTAGCGGGAGCGGGTACGAGCAGTACTTC; CDR3aa: CASSQDFAGTSGSGYEQYF
abundance: few; v_gene: TRBV20-1; d_gene: -; j_gene: TRBJ2-6; CDR3nt: TGCAGTGCTAGAGATCAAGGGTCGGGGGCCAACGTCCTGACTTTC; CDR3aa: CSARDQGSGANVLTF
abundance: many; v_gene: TRBV7-8; d_gene: -; j_gene: TRBJ2-2; CDR3nt: TGTGCCAGCATCCAAGCGAGATCGAACACCGGGGAGCTGTTTTTT; CDR3aa: CASIQARSNTGELFF
abundance: many; v_gene: TRBV6-2/TRBV6-3; d_gene: -; j_gene: TRBJ2-7; CDR3nt: TGTGCCAGCAGAAGGGCGCCGGGCGAGCAGTACTTC; CDR3aa: CASRRAPGEQYF
abundance: many; v_gene: TRBV5-1; d_gene: -; j_gene: TRBJ2-1; CDR3nt: TGCGCCAGCAGCCATAACAATGAGCAGTTCTTC; CDR3aa: CASSHNNEQFF
abundance: -; v_gene: TRBV18; d_gene: -; j_gene: TRBJ2-1; CDR3nt: TGTGCCAGCTCACCACCGGTAGGGTTGCATGAGCAGTTCTTC; CDR3aa: CASSPPVGLHEQFF
abundance: many; v_gene: TRBV3-1; d_gene: TRBD2; j_gene: TRBJ2-1; CDR3nt: TGTGCCAGCAGCCAAGAACCCCGGCTAGCGGGAGGTGGCAATGAGCAGTTCTTC; CDR3aa: CASSQEPRLAGGGNEQFF
abundance: many; v_gene: TRBV12-5; d_gene: TRBD2; j_gene: TRBJ2-5; CDR3nt: TGTGCTAGTGGTTTGTGGGGGACTAGCGGGAGTAATTTGGGAGAGGAGACCCAGTACTTC; CDR3aa: CASGLWGTSGSNLGEETQYF
abundance: few; v_gene: TRBV19; d_gene: -; j_gene: TRBJ2-7; CDR3nt: TGTGCCAGTGCGGACACCCCCTCTTACGAGCAGTACTTC; CDR3aa: CASADTPSYEQYF
abundance: few; v_gene: TRBV4-1; d_gene: TRBD1; j_gene: TRBJ1-6; CDR3nt: TGCGCCAGCAGCCAGGGGGACAGGGGGCTTTCACCCCTCCACTTT; CDR3aa: CASSQGDRGLSPLHF
abundance: many; v_gene: TRBV5-1; d_gene: -; j_gene: TRBJ1-2; CDR3nt: TGCGCCAGCAGGGACGGGGCTGCTAACTATGGCTACACCTTC; CDR3aa: CASRDGAANYGYTF
abundance: few; v_gene: TRBV13; d_gene: TRBD1; j_gene: TRBJ1-6; CDR3nt: TGTGCCACCACGGCCCGGGGACAGGGTCTTGGACTCGGTAATTCACCCCTCCACTTT; CDR3aa: CATTARGQGLGLGNSPLHF
abundance: few; v_gene: TRBV29-1; d_gene: -; j_gene: TRBJ1-2; CDR3nt: TGCAGCGTTGAAGAGGGTAGCTATGGCTACACCTTC; CDR3aa: CSVEEGSYGYTF
abundance: -; v_gene: TRBV19; d_gene: TRBD2; j_gene: TRBJ2-1; CDR3nt: TGTGCCAGTAGTATCGGGACTAGCGGGAACCTTTACAATGAGCAGTTCTTC; CDR3aa: CASSIGTSGNLYNEQFF
abundance: many; v_gene: TRBV28; d_gene: -; j_gene: TRBJ2-1; CDR3nt: TGTGCCAGTCAGGACAGCGGGATTAATGAGCAGTTCTTC; CDR3aa: CASQDSGINEQFF
abundance: many; v_gene: TRBV13; d_gene: TRBD2; j_gene: TRBJ2-5; CDR3nt: TGTGCCAGCAGCTCGTACCAACTAGCGGGAGAAGAGACCCAGTACTTC; CDR3aa: CASSSYQLAGEETQYF
abundance: many; v_gene: TRBV20-1; d_gene: -; j_gene: TRBJ2-1; CDR3nt: TGCAGTGCTAGAGATAATGAAGCTCCTGAGCAGTTCTTC; CDR3aa: CSARDNEAPEQFF
abundance: many; v_gene: TRBV20-1; d_gene: TRBD2; j_gene: TRBJ2-3; CDR3nt: TGCAGTGCTAGAGATCCGTCCACTAGCGGCCACACAGATACGCAGTATTTT; CDR3aa: CSARDPSTSGHTDTQYF
abundance: -; v_gene: TRBV25-1; d_gene: -; j_gene: TRBJ1-4; CDR3nt: TGTGCCAGCAGTCGTGGGGGAACAACTAATGAAAAACTGTTTTTT; CDR3aa: CASSRGGTTNEKLFF
abundance: many; v_gene: TRBV28; d_gene: -; j_gene: TRBJ1-1; CDR3nt: TGTGCCAGCAGTTCAGCGGGCGGCCCGAACACTGAAGCTTTCTTT; CDR3aa: CASSSAGGPNTEAFF
abundance: many; v_gene: TRBV28; d_gene: -; j_gene: TRBJ2-7; CDR3nt: TGTGCCAGCAGTTTGGCCGGGATCCTTGGCGAGCAGTACTTC; CDR3aa: CASSLAGILGEQYF
abundance: -; v_gene: TRBV27; d_gene: -; j_gene: TRBJ2-7; CDR3nt: TGTGCCAGCAGTCCGCACCCGGACAGTCCCCGCTCCTACGAGCAGTACTTC; CDR3aa: CASSPHPDSPRSYEQYF
abundance: -; v_gene: TRBV24-1; d_gene: TRBD2; j_gene: TRBJ2-3; CDR3nt: TGTGCCACCAGTGACCGTTCTAGCGGGAGGGCCTCGAGCACAGATACGCAGTATTTT; CDR3aa: CATSDRSSGRASSTDTQYF
abundance: many; v_gene: TRBV5-1; d_gene: -; j_gene: TRBJ1-1; CDR3nt: TGCGCCAGCAGCTTGAAGGGGGGGAACACTGAAGCTTTCTTT; CDR3aa: CASSLKGGNTEAFF
abundance: many; v_gene: TRBV20-1; d_gene: TRBD2; j_gene: TRBJ2-3; CDR3nt: TGCAGGGCCACCCGGAGCGGGAGCGCAGATACGCAGTATTTT; CDR3aa: CRATRSGSADTQYF
abundance: few; v_gene: TRBV7-9; d_gene: -; j_gene: TRBJ1-6; CDR3nt: TGTGCCAGCAGCTTGGACATTCCAGCACCCCTCCACTTT; CDR3aa: CASSLDIPAPLHF
abundance: -; v_gene: TRBV27; d_gene: TRBD1; j_gene: TRBJ1-5; CDR3nt: TGTGCCAGCAGTTTGGCAGGGGGCTACAATCAGCCCCAGCATTTT; CDR3aa: CASSLAGGYNQPQHF
abundance: many; v_gene: TRBV27; d_gene: TRBD2; j_gene: TRBJ2-3; CDR3nt: TGTGCCAGCAGTTTGCACCTAGCGGGAGGGCCCACACCGGGGGGGCAGTATTTT; CDR3aa: CASSLHLAGGPTPGGQYF
abundance: many; v_gene: TRBV12-3/TRBV12-4; d_gene: TRBD1; j_gene: TRBJ2-2; CDR3nt: TGTGCCAGCAGCCTTGGACAGGGGAACACCGGGGAGCTGTTTTTT; CDR3aa: CASSLGQGNTGELFF
abundance: many; v_gene: TRBV24-1; d_gene: -; j_gene: TRBJ2-3; CDR3nt: TGTGCCACCAGTGACCCCGGACGTCGGTCAGGGACGCAGTATTTT; CDR3aa: CATSDPGRRSGTQYF
abundance: many; v_gene: TRBV27; d_gene: -; j_gene: TRBJ1-1; CDR3nt: TGTGCCAGCAGTTTATTACAGAACACTGAAGCTTTCTTT; CDR3aa: CASSLLQNTEAFF
abundance: many; v_gene: TRBV12-3/TRBV12-4; d_gene: -; j_gene: TRBJ1-1; CDR3nt: TGTGCCAGCAGCCGGCCCAGTCCTATGAACACTGAAGCTTTCTTT; CDR3aa: CASSRPSPMNTEAFF
abundance: few; v_gene: TRBV15; d_gene: -; j_gene: TRBJ2-3; CDR3nt: TGTGCCACCAGCAGAGCGATTGCGAGCGATACGCAGTATTTT; CDR3aa: CATSRAIASDTQYF
abundance: -; v_gene: TRBV28; d_gene: -; j_gene: TRBJ2-7; CDR3nt: TGTGCCACCCAACAGGCCTGGCTAGGCTACGAGCAGTACTTC; CDR3aa: CATQQAWLGYEQYF
abundance: -; v_gene: TRBV4-1; d_gene: TRBD2; j_gene: TRBJ2-7; CDR3nt: TGCGCCAGCAGCCAAGATTCCCCCGGACTAGTCATCTACGAGCAGTACTTC; CDR3aa: CASSQDSPGLVIYEQYF
abundance: -; v_gene: TRBV20-1; d_gene: -; j_gene: TRBJ1-6; CDR3nt: TGCAGTGCTAGCCCACCGGGATCACAGTATAATTCACCCCTCCACTTT; CDR3aa: CSASPPGSQYNSPLHF
abundance: -; v_gene: TRBV4-1; d_gene: -; j_gene: TRBJ2-5; CDR3nt: TGCGCCAGCAGCCAGGCCCCCAAGGACCAAGAGACCCAGTACTTC; CDR3aa: CASSQAPKDQETQYF
abundance: -; v_gene: TRBV18; d_gene: -; j_gene: TRBJ2-6; CDR3nt: TGTGCCAGCTCACCACGGAACTCTGGGGCCAACGTCCTGACTTTC; CDR3aa: CASSPRNSGANVLTF